This T cell receptor (beta chain) is from a study of cytomegalovirus exposure and HLA in healthy donors. Amplification used 60 Vbeta primers and 13 Jbeta primers. Original handling: Roughly 11 million shared chains were among the about 80 million unique TCR beta chains that a later analysis counted. TCRdb keeps only in-frame clones here, not all; method: immunoSEQ multiplex PCR. Clone size and V and J calls were adopted from that table, with D and trimming inferred from the DNA. Of 120,000 to 150,000 clones listed, about 74% are singletons. This TCR derives from a man aged 35 to 55 in good health and CMV-seropositive. The sequencing sample was made of PBMCs.

CDR3 DNA: TGCGCCAGCTCTTCTCTAGCGGGATCAGATACGCAGTATTTT. It codes for CASSSLAGSDTQYF. The rearrangement uses TRBV10-1 and TRBJ2-3, with 9 bases lining up with TRBD2. With V trimmed by 8 bases and J by 4 bases, 7 bases remained unmatched. The V gene's germline CDR1 is WNHNN and CDR2 SYGVQD (reference sequence). The CDR3 loop spans 14 amino acids.